This section outlines one T cell receptor beta chain sequence together with its context. Its antigen is unidentified. This CDR3 is 12 amino acids long. CDR1 MNHEY and CDR2 SMNVEV come from the germline V gene (reference sequence). Trimming took 7 bases from V and 0 from J, leaving 7 bases between them. PBMC samples from each donor numbered at least one pre-ART and at least two post-ART. The record originates from a study of long-term antiretroviral therapy in people with HIV. General study results and limits: The study found that diversity rose after ART but stayed below transplant donor controls. Clones with expansion before ART led the repertoire at all time points. Narrower CDR3 length ranges marked HIV repertoires relative to controls.

Survey-level resolution applied to immunoSEQ assay v3.0. Profiling relied on immunoSEQ multiplex PCR, and the TCRdb table lists in-frame clones only, not all of them. This sample has roughly 16,000 clones, with around four fifths found just once. This material consisted of unsorted PBMCs, taken roughly 2.1 years before starting antiretroviral therapy. The chain combines TRBV27 with TRBJ2-7, with D hard to call. The receptor was derived from a man aged 25-45 years with HIV. The CDR3 sequence is CASTGNSYEQYF. The DNA for the CDR3 is TGTGCCAGCACCGGAAACTCCTACGAGCAGTACTTC.